Here is one T cell receptor beta chain with its context. Antigen: not known. An end of the junction does not agree with germline; a read error may underlie this. The PCR contained 60 Vbeta and 13 Jbeta primers. Sequencing was performed with immunoSEQ multiplex PCR; in TCRdb, only in-frame clones are kept and a portion is missing. In the table there are approximately 75,000 clones, roughly four fifths of which are singletons. This sample stems from a study of cytomegalovirus exposure and HLA in healthy donors. Overall study findings and caveats: The authors later linked a missense DCLRE1C variant to TCR beta V- and J-gene trimming. Presence/absence comparisons presumed near-even sequencing depth among donors. A few CMV-associated chains proved CMV antigen-specific in vitro.

CDR1 is SNHLY and CDR2 is FYNNEI in the germline V gene. The CDR3 loop spans 16 amino acids. Sample: PBMCs. The chain has TRBV2 and TRBJ1-5, with 8 bases lining up with TRBD1. The sequence was collected from a woman aged 55-75 years in good health and CMV-seropositive. DNA of the CDR3: TGTGCCAGCGCGTTACAACAGGGGGGTTCGGGTCAGCCCCAGCGTTTT. Translation gives CASALQQGGSGQPQRF.